A selection of T cell receptor delta chains follows, all from one sample in a study of Vδ1+ human thymocytes. TCRdb called clones anew from the multiplex PCR reads with CATT. The sample yields some 55,000 delta-chain clones, around a sixth seen once. The sequenced sample was Vdelta1+ gamma-delta thymocytes from the thymus. Receptor source: a boy younger than two who had congenital heart surgery. Each CDR3 is given with its conserved first and last residue. Each record gives: V gene, J gene, clone size, D gene, CDR3 protein, CDR3 DNA. A D gene is named only where the DNA matches it firmly. Size is stated for part of the rows, as once, few or many counts, or as a class when the clone is expanded.

>TRDV1|TRDJ1|few|.
CALGELWHLPTNWGTSYTDKLIF
TGTGCTCTTGGGGAACTATGGCACCTTCCTACAAACTGGGGGACGTCGTACACCGATAAACTCATCTTT
>TRDV2|TRDJ3|few|TRDD3
CACEVLGAPGHSWDTRQMFF
TGTGCCTGTGAGGTACTGGGGGCCCCGGGCCACTCCTGGGACACCCGACAGATGTTTTTC
>TRDV1|TRDJ1|few|.
CALGELSMGTNRRTDKLIF
TGTGCTCTTGGGGAACTTTCTATGGGTACAAACCGAAGGACCGATAAACTCATCTTT
>TRDV1|TRDJ1|few|TRDD3
CALGELGVPVCTGGPDKLIF
TGTGCTCTTGGGGAACTAGGGGTTCCGGTCTGTACTGGGGGACCCGATAAACTCATCTTT
>TRDV1|TRDJ1|.|TRDD3
CALGEPDHSSTGGWKGYTDKLIF
TGTGCTCTTGGGGAACCCGATCACTCCTCCACTGGGGGATGGAAGGGCTACACCGATAAACTCATCTTT
>TRDV1|TRDJ1|few|TRDD2
CALGDPKAFLPVLGPKGGTDKLIF
TGTGCTCTTGGGGATCCAAAGGCCTTCCTACCCGTACTGGGGCCCAAGGGGGGCACCGATAAACTCATCTTT
>TRDV1|TRDJ1|.|.
CALGEEGLRYTDKLIF
TGTGCTCTTGGGGAAGAGGGACTTAGGTACACCGATAAACTCATCTTT
>TRDV1|TRDJ1|.|.
CALVAEASSRYTDKLIF
TGCGCTCTTGTCGCCGAAGCTTCCTCCCGGTACACCGATAAACTCATCTTT
>TRDV2|TRDJ1|medium-sized|TRDD3
CAWPLGDTADKLIF
TGTGCCTGGCCTCTGGGGGATACGGCCGATAAACTCATCTTT
>TRDV1|TRDJ1|.|TRDD3
CALGERSSYGGIRMYTDKLIF
TGTGCTCTTGGGGAACGGTCTTCCTACGGGGGGATACGCATGTACACCGATAAACTCATCTTT
>TRDV1|TRDJ1|few|.
CALGDIPTQMGDQDKLIF
TGTGCTCTTGGGGATATTCCTACCCAGATGGGGGATCAAGATAAACTCATCTTT
>TRDV1|TRDJ2|few|TRDD3
CALGELTFPGGYAVEALTAQLFF
TGTGCTCTTGGGGAACTCACTTTTCCTGGTGGATACGCAGTCGAGGCTTTGACAGCACAACTCTTCTTT
>TRDV2|TRDJ1|once|TRDD3
CACGLILRDTAFIDKLIF
TGTGCCTGTGGGCTAATACTGAGGGATACGGCGTTCATCGATAAACTCATCTTC
>TRDV1|TRDJ1|few|.
CALGEPEREAGTKLIF
TGTGCTCTTGGGGAACCGGAGCGGGAGGCCGGGACTAAACTCATCTTT
>TRDV1|TRDJ1|.|TRDD3
CALGVPPYWGIPYTDKLIF
TGTGCTCTTGGGGTCCCGCCCTACTGGGGGATACCTTACACCGATAAACTCATCTTT
>TRDV1|TRDJ1|.|TRDD3
CALGERTRLLGDIADKLIF
TGTGCTCTTGGGGAACGAACTAGGTTACTGGGGGATATCGCCGATAAACTCATCTTT
>TRDV1|TRDJ1|few|.
CALGVHLPTLLWPLRVSTDKLIF
TGTGCTCTTGGGGTTCACCTTCCGACCTTACTCTGGCCCCTACGCGTTTCCACCGATAAACTCATCTTT
>TRDV1|TRDJ1|few|TRDD3
CALGEVDLPRITGGWYTDKLIF
TGTGCTCTTGGGGAAGTTGACCTTCCCCGGATTACTGGGGGATGGTACACCGATAAACTCATCTTT
>TRDV1|TRDJ1|few|.
CALGEPPDTDKLIF
TGTGCTCTTGGGGAACCCCCTGATACTGATAAACTCATCTTT
>TRDV1|TRDJ1|.|TRDD3
CALGETWGIRYTDKLIF
TGTGCTCTTGGGGAAACATGGGGGATAAGGTACACCGATAAACTCATCTTT
>TRDV1|TRDJ1|.|.
CALGEPPAFRQLSLLGKEMNTDKLIF
TGTGCTCTTGGGGAACCTCCGGCCTTCCGCCAATTATCGCTACTGGGGAAGGAAATGAACACCGATAAACTCATCTTT
>TRDV1|TRDJ1|.|TRDD3
CALGELPTTGGSGTYTDKLIF
TGTGCTCTTGGGGAACTCCCTACGACTGGGGGATCAGGAACGTACACCGATAAACTCATCTTT
>TRDV1|TRDJ1|.|.
CALGELYLPTLGDTDKLIF
TGTGCTCTTGGGGAACTTTACCTTCCTACCCTGGGGGATACCGATAAACTCATCTTT
>TRDV1|TRDJ1|few|TRDD3
CALGGHTVSYLLLGDTRYDKLIF
TGTGCTCTTGGGGGCCACACTGTTTCCTACTTATTACTGGGGGATACACGATACGATAAACTCATCTTT
>TRDV1|TRDJ1|.|.
CALGELLLRYTDKLIF
TGTGCTCTTGGGGAACTCCTACTCCGGTACACCGATAAACTCATCTTT
>TRDV1|TRDJ1|.|TRDD3
CALGERGSWLRYWGIRSTDKLIF
TGTGCTCTTGGGGAACGCGGGTCCTGGCTCAGGTACTGGGGGATACGCAGCACCGATAAACTCATCTTT
>TRDV1|TRDJ1|few|TRDD3
CALRVGDRADTDKLIF
TGTGCTCTGAGAGTGGGGGATAGGGCTGACACCGATAAACTCATCTTT
>TRAV29/DV5|TRDJ1|.|.
CSVLLCSPSFPLGDNKLIF
.